Listed here is a single T cell receptor beta chain. The antigen is undetermined. V gave up 5 bases and J gave up 5 bases, with 16 bases separating them. Germline V lookup: CDR1 GTSNPN, CDR2 SVGIG (reference sequence). The CDR3 runs 14 residues. The study ran its PCR with 60 Vbeta and 13 Jbeta primers. Assay used: immunoSEQ multiplex PCR; TCRdb lists only in-frame clones, some missing. The sample contains 150,000 or so clones, more than 70% of which appear only once. The data stem from a study of cytomegalovirus exposure and HLA in healthy donors. Study-level points and caveats: Researchers counted about 150 TCR beta chains as cytomegalovirus-associated.

The TCR sequence derives from a woman aged 40 to 50 in good health and CMV-seropositive. The chain employs TRBV30 and TRBJ1-5, with D possibly being TRBD1 (6 bases). Sequencing was done on a sample of PBMCs. The CDR3 DNA sequence: TGTGCCTGGGGTCAGGGGAGACAGGATCAGCCCCAGCATTTT. As protein: CAWGQGRQDQPQHF.